These T cell receptor beta chains were read from a single sample in a study of radiation and T cells in renal cell carcinoma. This table comes from immunoSEQ multiplex PCR, and its TCRdb copy is limited to in-frame clones, with some not included. Found here are roughly 20,000 clones, approximately 59% of them singletons; the top ten hold approximately 30%. The input for sequencing was tumor tissue, taken from a patient whose treatment was nephrectomy without radiotherapy. The receptors originated from a man in his fifties with renal cell carcinoma. The CDR3 runs from the conserved cysteine through the conserved F or W. D genes are given only for firm matches.

CASSLAGSTDGYTF	TRBV7-9	-
CASSLNGRVTGELFF	TRBV7-2	-
CASSPPGGPTDTQYF	TRBV27	-
CASRLQGDTGELFF	TRBV6-5	TRBD1
CASNGGTRGHYGYTF	TRBV19	-
CASPGDRGDGANVLTF	TRBV7-9	TRBD1
CASGSGYSNQPQHF	TRBV12-5	-
CASSIAGTGGETQYF	TRBV19	-
CAWTGQGGGELFF	TRBV30	TRBD1
CASSAWTLGAYEQYF	TRBV27	-
CASSLGGQYNEQFF	TRBV27	-
CASSDNPEAFF	TRBV25-1	-
CAIDKAYEQYF	TRBV2	-